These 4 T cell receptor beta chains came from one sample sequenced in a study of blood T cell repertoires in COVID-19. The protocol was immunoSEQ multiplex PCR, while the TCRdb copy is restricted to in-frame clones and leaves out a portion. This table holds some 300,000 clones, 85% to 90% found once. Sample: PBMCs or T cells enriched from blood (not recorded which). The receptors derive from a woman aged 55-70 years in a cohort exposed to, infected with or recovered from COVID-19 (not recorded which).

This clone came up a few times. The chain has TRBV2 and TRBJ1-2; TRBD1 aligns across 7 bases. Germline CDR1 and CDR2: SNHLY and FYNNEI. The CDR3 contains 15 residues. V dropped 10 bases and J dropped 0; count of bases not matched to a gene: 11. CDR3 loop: CATRMGTVSNYGYTF. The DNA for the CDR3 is TGTGCCACCCGAATGGGGACAGTTTCTAACTATGGCTACACCTTC. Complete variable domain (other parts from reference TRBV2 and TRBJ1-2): EPEVTQTPSHQVTQMGQEVILRCVPISNHLYFYWYRQILGQKVEFLVSFYNNEISEKSEIFDDQFSVERPDGSNFTLKIRSTKLEDSAMYFCATRMGTVSNYGYTFGSGTRLTVV.

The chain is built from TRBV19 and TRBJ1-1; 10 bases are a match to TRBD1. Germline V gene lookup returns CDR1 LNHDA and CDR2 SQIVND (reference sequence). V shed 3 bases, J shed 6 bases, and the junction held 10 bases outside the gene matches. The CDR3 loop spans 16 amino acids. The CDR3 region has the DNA TGTGCCAGTAGTATTGAAAACTCCGGGACAGGGGCTGAAGCTTTCTTT. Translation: CASSIENSGTGAEAFF.

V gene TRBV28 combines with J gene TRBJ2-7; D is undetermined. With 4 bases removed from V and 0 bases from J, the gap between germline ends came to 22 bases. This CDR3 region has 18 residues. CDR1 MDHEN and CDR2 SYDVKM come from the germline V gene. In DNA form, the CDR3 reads TGTGCCAGCAGTTCACACCTGGAGACGAGTACCTTCTCCTACGAGCAGTACTTC. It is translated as CASSSHLETSTFSYEQYF. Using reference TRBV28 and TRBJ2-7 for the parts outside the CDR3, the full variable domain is DVKVTQSSRYLVKRTGEKVFLECVQDMDHENMFWYRQDPGLGLRLIYFSYDVKMKEKGDIPEGYSVSREKKERFSLILESASTNQTSMYLCASSSHLETSTFSYEQYFGPGTRLTVT.

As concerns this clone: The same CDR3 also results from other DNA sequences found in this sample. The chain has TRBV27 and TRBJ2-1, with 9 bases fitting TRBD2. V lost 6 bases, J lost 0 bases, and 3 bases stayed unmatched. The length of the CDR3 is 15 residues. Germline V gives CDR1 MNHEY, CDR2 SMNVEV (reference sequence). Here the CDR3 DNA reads TGTGCCAGCAGGCTTAGCGGGAGCTCCTACAATGAGCAGTTCTTC. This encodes CASRLSGSSYNEQFF.